The entry below gives a single TCR beta chain sequence along with its context. Doses given second, at about 4 or about 12 weeks, were pooled. This sample stems from a study of T cell responses to AZD1222 COVID-19 vaccine. The CDR3 is made up of 17 amino acids. Trimming at V came to 4 bases and at J to 0 bases, leaving 10 bases not matched to a gene. Germline values: CDR1 SGHTS, CDR2 YDEGEE. Using immunoSEQ multiplex PCR, the repertoire was profiled, and TCRdb retains in-frame clones only, with some absent. The sample has 130,000 or so clones; approximately 91% are singletons. The sample was peripheral blood, taken 28 days after the second AZD1222 dose. The TCR comes from an adult who received the AZD1222 COVID-19 vaccine. The chain carries TRBV5-8 and TRBJ1-5; 7 nucleotides agree with TRBD1. CDR3 amino acids: CASSDPWTGYSNQPQHF. The CDR3 DNA is TGTGCCAGCAGCGACCCCTGGACAGGATATAGCAATCAGCCCCAGCATTTT.